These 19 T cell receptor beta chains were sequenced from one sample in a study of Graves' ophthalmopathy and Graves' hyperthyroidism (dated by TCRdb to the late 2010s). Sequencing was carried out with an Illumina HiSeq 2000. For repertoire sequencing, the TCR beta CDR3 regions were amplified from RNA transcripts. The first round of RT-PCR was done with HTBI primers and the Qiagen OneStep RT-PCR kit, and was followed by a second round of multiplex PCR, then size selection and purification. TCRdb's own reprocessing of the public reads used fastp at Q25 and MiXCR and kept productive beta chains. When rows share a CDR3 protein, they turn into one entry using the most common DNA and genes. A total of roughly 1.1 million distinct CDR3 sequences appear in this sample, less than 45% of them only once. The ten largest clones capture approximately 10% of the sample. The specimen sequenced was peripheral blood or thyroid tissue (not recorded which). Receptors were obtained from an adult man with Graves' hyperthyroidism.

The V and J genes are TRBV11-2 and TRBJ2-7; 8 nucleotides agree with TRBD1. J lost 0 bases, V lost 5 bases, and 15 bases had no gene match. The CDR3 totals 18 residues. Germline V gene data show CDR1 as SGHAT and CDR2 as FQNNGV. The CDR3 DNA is TGTGCCAGCAGCCAGTTCCTTGGACAGGGAAAAATCTCCTACGAGCAGTACTTC. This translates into CASSQFLGQGKISYEQYF.

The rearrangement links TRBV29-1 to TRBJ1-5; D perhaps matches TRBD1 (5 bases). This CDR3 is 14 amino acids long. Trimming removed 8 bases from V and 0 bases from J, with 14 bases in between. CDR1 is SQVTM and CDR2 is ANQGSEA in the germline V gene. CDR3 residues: CSLGAAYSNQPQHF. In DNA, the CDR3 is TGCAGCTTAGGGGCAGCTTATAGCAATCAGCCCCAGCATTTT.

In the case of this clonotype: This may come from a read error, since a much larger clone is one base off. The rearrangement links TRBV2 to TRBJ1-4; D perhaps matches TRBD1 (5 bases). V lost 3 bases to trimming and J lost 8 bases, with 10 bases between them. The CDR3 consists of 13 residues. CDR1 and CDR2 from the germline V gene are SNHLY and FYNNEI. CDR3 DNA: TGTGCCAGCAGTGAGGACAATCGGGAAAAACTGTTTTTT. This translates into CASSEDNREKLFF.

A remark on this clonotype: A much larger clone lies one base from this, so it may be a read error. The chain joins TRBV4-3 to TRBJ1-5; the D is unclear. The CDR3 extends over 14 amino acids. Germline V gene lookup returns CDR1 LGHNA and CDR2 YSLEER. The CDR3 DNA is TGCGCCAGCGGCCAAGATGGGCAGAGTCAGCCCCAGCATTTT. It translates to CASGQDGQSQPQHF.

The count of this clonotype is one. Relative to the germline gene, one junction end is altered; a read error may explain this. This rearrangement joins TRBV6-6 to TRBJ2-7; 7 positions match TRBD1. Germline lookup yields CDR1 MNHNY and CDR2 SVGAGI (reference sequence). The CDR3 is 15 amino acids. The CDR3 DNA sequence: TGTGCCAGCAGTTCACCGGGACAGAGGACCTACGAGCAGCACTTC. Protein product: CASSSPGQRTYEQHF.

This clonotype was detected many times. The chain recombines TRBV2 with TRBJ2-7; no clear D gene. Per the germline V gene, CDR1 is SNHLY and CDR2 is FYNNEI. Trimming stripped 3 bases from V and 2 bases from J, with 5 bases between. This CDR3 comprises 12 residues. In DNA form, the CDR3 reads TGTGCCAGCAGTGACTTAGCCTACGAGCAGTACTTC. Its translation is CASSDLAYEQYF.

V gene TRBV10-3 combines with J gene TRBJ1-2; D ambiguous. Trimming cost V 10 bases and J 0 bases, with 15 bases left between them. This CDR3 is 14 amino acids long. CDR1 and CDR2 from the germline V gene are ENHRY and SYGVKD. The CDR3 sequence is CASRWTSANYGYTF. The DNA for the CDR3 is TGTGCCAGCAGGTGGACGTCAGCTAACTATGGCTACACCTTC.

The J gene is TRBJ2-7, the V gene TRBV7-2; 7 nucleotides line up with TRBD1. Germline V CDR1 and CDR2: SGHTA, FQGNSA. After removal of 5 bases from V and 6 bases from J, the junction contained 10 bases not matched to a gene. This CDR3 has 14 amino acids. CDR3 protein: CASSQGQRTGEQYF. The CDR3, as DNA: TGTGCCAGCAGCCAGGGACAGCGGACCGGCGAGCAGTACTTC.

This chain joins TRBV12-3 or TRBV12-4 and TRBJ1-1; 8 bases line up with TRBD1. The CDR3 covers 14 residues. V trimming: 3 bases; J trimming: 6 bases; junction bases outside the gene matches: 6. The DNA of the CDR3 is TGTGCCAGCAGTTTCCAGACAGGGGTGGCTGAAGCTTTCTTT. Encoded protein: CASSFQTGVAEAFF.

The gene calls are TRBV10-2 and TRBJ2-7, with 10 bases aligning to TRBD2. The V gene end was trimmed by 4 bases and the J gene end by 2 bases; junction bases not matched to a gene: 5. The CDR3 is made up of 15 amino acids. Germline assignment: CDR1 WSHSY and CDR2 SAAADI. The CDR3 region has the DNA TGCGCCAGCAGTGCCGGACTAGCGGACACCTACGAGCAGTACTTC. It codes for CASSAGLADTYEQYF.

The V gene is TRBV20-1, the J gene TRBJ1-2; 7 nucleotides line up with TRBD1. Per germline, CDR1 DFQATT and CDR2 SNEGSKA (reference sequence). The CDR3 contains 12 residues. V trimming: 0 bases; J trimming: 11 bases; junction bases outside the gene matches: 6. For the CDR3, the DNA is TGCAGTGCTAGAGATAAACAGGGGAGGTACACCTTC. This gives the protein CSARDKQGRYTF.

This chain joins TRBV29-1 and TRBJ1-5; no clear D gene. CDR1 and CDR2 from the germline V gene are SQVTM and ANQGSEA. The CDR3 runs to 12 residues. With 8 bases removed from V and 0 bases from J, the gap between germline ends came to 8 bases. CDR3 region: CSQTDSNQPQHF. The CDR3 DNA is TGCAGCCAGACGGATAGCAATCAGCCCCAGCATTTT.

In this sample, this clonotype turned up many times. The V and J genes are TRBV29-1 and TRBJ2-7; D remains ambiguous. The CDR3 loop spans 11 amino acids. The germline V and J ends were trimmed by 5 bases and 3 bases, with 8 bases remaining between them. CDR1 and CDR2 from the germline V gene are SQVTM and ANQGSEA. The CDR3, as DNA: TGCAGCGTTATTTCGAACTACGAGCAGTACTTC. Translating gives CSVISNYEQYF.

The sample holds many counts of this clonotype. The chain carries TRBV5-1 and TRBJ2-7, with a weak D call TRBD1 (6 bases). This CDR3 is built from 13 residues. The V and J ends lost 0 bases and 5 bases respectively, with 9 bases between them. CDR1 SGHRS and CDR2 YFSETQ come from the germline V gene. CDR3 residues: CASSLDREHEQYF. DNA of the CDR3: TGCGCCAGCAGCTTGGACAGGGAGCACGAGCAGTACTTC.

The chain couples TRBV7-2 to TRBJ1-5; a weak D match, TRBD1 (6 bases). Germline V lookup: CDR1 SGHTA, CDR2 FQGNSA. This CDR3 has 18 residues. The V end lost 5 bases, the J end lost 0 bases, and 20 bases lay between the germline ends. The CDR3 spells CASSPFPGQYYSNQPQHF. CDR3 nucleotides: TGTGCCAGCAGCCCCTTTCCCGGACAGTATTATAGCAATCAGCCCCAGCATTTT.

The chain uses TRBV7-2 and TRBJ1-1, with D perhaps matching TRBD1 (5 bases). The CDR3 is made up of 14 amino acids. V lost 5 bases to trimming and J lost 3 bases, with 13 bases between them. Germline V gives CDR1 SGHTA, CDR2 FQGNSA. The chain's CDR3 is CASSPTRGDTEAFF. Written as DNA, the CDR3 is TGTGCCAGCAGCCCAACCCGGGGGGACACTGAAGCTTTCTTT.

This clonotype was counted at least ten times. The CDR3 DNA reads as TGTGCCAGCAGCCAAAGAGACAGGGTCGGGGAGACCCAGTACTTC. Its protein is CASSQRDRVGETQYF. The rearrangement joins TRBV14 to TRBJ2-5, with 7 bases fitting TRBD1. There are 15 residues in the CDR3. Germline CDR1 SGHDN, CDR2 FVKESK. Unmatched junction bases numbered 8, after V lost 2 bases and J lost 5 bases.

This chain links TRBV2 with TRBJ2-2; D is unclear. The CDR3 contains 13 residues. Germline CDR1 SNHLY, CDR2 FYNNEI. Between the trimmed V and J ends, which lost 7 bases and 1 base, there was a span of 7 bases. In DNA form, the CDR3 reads TGTGCCAGCACAAGCGAGAACACCGGGGAGCTGTTTTTT. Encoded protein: CASTSENTGELFF.

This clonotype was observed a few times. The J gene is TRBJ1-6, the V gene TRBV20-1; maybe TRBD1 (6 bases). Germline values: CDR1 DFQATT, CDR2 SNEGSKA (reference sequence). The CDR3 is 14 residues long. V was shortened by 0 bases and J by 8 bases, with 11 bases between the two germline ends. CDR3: CSAREGHRDSPLHF. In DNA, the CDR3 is TGCAGTGCTAGAGAGGGACATAGGGATTCACCCCTCCACTTT.